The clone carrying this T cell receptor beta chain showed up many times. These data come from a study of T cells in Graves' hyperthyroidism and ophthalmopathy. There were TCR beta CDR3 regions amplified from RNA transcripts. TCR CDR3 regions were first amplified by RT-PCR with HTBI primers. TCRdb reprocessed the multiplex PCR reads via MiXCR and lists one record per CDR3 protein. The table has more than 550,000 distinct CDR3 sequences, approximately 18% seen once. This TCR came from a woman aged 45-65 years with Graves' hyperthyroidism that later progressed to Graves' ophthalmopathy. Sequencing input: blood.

The CDR3 bases are TGTGCCAGCCAACAGGGGACAAATGAAAAACTGTTTTTT. Translation: CASQQGTNEKLFF. The rearrangement uses TRBV11-2 and TRBJ1-4; 7 nucleotides agree with TRBD1. The length of the CDR3 is 13 residues. Germline CDR1 reads SGHAT; CDR2 reads FQNNGV. V gave up 8 bases and J gave up 5 bases; unmatched junction bases: 5.